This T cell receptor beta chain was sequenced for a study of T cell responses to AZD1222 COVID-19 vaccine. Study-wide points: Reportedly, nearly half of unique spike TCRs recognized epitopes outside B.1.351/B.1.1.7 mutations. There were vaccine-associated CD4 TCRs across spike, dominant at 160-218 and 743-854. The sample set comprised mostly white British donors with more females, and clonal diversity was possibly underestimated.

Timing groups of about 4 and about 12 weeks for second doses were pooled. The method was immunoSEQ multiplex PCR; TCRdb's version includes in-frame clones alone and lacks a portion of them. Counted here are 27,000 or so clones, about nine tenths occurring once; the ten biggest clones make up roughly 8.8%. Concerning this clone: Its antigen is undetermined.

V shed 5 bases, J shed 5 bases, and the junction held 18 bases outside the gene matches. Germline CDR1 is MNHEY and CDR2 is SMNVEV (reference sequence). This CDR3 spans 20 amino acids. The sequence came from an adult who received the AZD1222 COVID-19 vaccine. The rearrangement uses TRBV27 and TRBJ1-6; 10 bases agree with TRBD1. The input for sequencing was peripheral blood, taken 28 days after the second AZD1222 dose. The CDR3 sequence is CASSPTPGQGTRPNNSPLHF. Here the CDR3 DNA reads TGTGCCAGCAGTCCTACGCCGGGACAGGGGACCAGGCCTAATAATTCACCCCTCCACTTT.